This TCR beta chain was obtained from a study of technical replicates of blood from a few donors. Using immunoSEQ multiplex PCR, the repertoire was profiled, and TCRdb retains in-frame clones only, with some absent. The sample lists more than 60,000 clones; just under 95% were seen once. The sequence derives from a human donor in good health. Sequencing used T cells isolated from PBMCs.

CDR3 protein: CASSWTDQREWGYNEQFF. CDR3 bases: TGTGCCAGCAGTTGGACAGACCAGCGGGAGTGGGGCTACAATGAGCAGTTCTTC. This chain joins TRBV7-9 and TRBJ2-1; 8 bases are shared with TRBD2. V lost 6 bases to trimming and J lost 3 bases; unmatched junction nucleotides: 16. Germline lookup yields CDR1 SEHNR and CDR2 FQNEAQ (reference sequence). This CDR3 has 18 amino acids.